This TCR beta chain emerged from a study of tumor-infiltrating lymphocytes in primary liver carcinoma. Whole-study findings and limits: Bulk unsorted samples prevented comparison of CD4+ and CD8+ repertoires. Tumor-adjacent and tumor-blood pairs displayed less overlap than did pairs of tumor regions.

Germline DNA was also extracted, while the blood RNA originated from unsorted whole blood. With chronic HBV infection, the patients were also treatment-naive. The germline V gene encodes CDR1 MNHNS and CDR2 SASEGT. There are 13 residues in the CDR3. With a constant-region primer, TCR beta cDNA was made from about 0.55 ug of total RNA. ARM-PCR was slightly modified, and three nested multiplex PCR rounds with it gave rise to the TCR beta libraries. Investigators reported that the first two PCR rounds, at around 11 cycles each, used TRBV1-TRBV30 forward primers with a C-beta reverse primer. MiXCR, applied by TCRdb to the multiplex PCR reads, yields one record per CDR3 protein. The sample shows fewer than 350,000 distinct CDR3 sequences, about two thirds of them seen only once. With regard to this clonotype: Its cognate antigen is unknown. One junction end does not reproduce the germline sequence, and a read error may be involved.

The chain recombines TRBV6-1 with TRBJ2-7, with unresolved D. The sequence derives from a man between 35 and 55 years old with primary liver carcinoma and hepatitis B virus infection. Sequencing input: peripheral blood. The CDR3 DNA sequence: TGTGCCAGCAGTGAACAAGTCTCCTACGGGCAGTACTTC. Translated: CASSEQVSYGQYF.